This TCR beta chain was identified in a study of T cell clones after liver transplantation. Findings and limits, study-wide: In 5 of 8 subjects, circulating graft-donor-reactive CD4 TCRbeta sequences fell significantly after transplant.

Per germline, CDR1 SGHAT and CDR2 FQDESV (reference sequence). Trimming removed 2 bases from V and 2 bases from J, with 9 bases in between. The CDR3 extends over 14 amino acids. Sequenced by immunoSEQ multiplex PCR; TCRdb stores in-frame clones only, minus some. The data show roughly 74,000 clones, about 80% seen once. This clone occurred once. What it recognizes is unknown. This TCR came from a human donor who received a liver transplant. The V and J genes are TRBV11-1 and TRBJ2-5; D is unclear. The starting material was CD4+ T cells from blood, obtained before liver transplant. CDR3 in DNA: TGTGCCAGCAGCTTAAGAAGCCCACAAGAGACCCAGTACTTC. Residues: CASSLRSPQETQYF. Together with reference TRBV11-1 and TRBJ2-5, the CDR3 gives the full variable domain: EAEVAQSPRYKITEKSQAVAFWCDPISGHATLYWYRQILGQGPELLVQFQDESVVDDSQLPKDRFSAERLKGVDSTLKIQPAELGDSAMYLCASSLRSPQETQYFGPGTRLLVL.